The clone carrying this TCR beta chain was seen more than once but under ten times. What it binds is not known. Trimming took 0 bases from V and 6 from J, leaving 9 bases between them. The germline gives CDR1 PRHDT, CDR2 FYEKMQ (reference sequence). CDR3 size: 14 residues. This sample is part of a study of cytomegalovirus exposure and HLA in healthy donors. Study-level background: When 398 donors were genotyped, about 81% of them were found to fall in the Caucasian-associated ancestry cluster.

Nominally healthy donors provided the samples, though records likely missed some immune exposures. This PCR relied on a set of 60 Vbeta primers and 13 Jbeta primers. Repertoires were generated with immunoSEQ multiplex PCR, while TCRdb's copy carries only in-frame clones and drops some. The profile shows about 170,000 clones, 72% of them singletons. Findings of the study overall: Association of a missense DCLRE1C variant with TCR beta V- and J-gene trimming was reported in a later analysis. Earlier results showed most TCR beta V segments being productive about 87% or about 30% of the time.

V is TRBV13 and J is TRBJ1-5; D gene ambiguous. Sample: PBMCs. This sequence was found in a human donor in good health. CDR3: CASSLGTAVQPQHF. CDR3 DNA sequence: TGTGCCAGCAGCTTAGGGACTGCCGTTCAGCCCCAGCATTTT. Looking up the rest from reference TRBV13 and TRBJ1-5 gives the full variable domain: AAGVIQSPRHLIKEKRETATLKCYPIPRHDTVYWYQQGPGQDPQFLISFYEKMQSDKGSIPDRFSAQQFSDYHSELNMSSLELGDSALYFCASSLGTAVQPQHFGDGTRLSIL.